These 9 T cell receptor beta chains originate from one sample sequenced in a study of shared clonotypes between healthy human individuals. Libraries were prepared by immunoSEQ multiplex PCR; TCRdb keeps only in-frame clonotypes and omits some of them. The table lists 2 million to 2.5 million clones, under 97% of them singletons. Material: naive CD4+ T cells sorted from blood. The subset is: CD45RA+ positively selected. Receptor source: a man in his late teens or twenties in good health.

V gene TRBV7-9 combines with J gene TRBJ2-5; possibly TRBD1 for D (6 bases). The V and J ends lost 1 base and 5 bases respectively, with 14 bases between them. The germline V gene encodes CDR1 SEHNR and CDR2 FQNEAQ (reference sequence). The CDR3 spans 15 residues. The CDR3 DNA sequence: TGTGCCAGCAGCTTAGGAGGGCCCCAGGGGGAGACCCAGTACTTC. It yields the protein CASSLGGPQGETQYF.

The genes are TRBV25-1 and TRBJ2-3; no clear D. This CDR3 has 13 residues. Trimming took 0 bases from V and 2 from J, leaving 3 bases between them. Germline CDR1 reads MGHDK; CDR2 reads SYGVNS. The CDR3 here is CASSEYDTDTQYF. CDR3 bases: TGTGCCAGCAGTGAATATGACACAGATACGCAGTATTTT.

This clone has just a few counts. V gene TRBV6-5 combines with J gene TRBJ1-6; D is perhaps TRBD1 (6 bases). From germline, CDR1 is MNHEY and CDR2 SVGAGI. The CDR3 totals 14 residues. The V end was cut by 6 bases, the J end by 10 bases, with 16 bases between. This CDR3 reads CASSRQPGESPLHF. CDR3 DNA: TGTGCCAGCAGCCGACAGCCAGGGGAATCACCCCTCCACTTT.

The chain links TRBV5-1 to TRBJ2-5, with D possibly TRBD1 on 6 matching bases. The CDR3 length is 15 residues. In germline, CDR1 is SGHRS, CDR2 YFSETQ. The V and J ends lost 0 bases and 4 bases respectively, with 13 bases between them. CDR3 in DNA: TGCGCCAGCAGCTTGGGCCCCGGACAGCTAGAGACCCAGTACTTC. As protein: CASSLGPGQLETQYF.

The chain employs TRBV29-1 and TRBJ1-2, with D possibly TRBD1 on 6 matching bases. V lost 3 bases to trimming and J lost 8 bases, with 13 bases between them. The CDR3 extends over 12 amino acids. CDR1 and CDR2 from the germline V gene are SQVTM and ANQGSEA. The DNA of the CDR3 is TGCAGCGTTGACAGGGGAATAGAGGGCTACACCTTC. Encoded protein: CSVDRGIEGYTF.

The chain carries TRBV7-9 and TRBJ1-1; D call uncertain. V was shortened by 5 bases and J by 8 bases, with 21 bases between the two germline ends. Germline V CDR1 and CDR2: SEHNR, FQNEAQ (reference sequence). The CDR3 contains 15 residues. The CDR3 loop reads CASSTSPSRAVEAFF. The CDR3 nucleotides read TGTGCCAGCAGCACTAGCCCCTCCCGGGCGGTCGAAGCTTTCTTT.

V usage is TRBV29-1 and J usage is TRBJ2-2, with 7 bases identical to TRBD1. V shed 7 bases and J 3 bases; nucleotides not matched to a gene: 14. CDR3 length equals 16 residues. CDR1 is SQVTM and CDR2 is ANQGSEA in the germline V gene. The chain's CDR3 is CSALGPGTADTGELFF. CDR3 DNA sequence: TGCAGCGCTCTCGGACCCGGGACAGCTGACACCGGGGAGCTGTTTTTT.

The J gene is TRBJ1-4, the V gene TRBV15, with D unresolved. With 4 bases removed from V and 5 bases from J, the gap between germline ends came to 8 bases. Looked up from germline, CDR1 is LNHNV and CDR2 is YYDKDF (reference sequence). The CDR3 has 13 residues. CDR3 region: CATSKIGNEKLFF. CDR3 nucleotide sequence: TGTGCCACCAGCAAGATCGGCAATGAAAAACTGTTTTTT.

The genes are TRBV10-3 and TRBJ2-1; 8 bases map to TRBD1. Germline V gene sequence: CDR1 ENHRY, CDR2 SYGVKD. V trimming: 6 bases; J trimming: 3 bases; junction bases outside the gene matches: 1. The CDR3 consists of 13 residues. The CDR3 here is CAIRDRVYNEQFF. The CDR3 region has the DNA TGTGCCATCAGGGACAGGGTCTACAATGAGCAGTTCTTC.